The 22 T cell receptor beta chains presented below share a single source sample, sequenced in a study of blood T cell repertoires in COVID-19. Profiled with immunoSEQ multiplex PCR; TCRdb holds only in-frame clones, not every one. The table lists 120,000 to 150,000 clones, around nine tenths of them singletons. The sample taken for sequencing was peripheral blood. These receptors all stem from a woman aged 50 to 60 with active or convalescent COVID-19.

This chain connects TRBV11-2 to TRBJ2-5, with 7 nucleotides matching TRBD1. Germline-derived CDR1 and CDR2 are SGHAT and FQNNGV. The CDR3 is 14 residues long. Trimming at V came to 5 bases and at J to 4 bases, leaving 7 bases not matched to a gene. DNA for the CDR3: TGTGCCAGCAGCGTACCGGGACAGTCAGAGACCCAGTACTTC. As protein: CASSVPGQSETQYF.

This clone was picked up one time. The chain recombines TRBV18 with TRBJ2-5; tentatively, D is TRBD2 (6 bases). V dropped 3 bases and J dropped 4 bases, with 12 bases sitting between them. Germline CDR1 KGHSH, CDR2 LQKENI. This CDR3 region has 14 residues. The CDR3 loop reads CASSPRTGRETQYF. In DNA form, the CDR3 reads TGTGCCAGCTCACCCCGGACCGGGAGAGAGACCCAGTACTTC.

This clone appeared once. The CDR3 loop reads CASSAGTGDNSPLHF. The CDR3 DNA follows: TGTGCCAGCAGCGCCGGGACAGGAGATAATTCACCCCTCCACTTT. The chain has TRBV27 and TRBJ1-6; 8 nucleotides match TRBD1. Trimming removed 6 bases from V and 5 bases from J; junction bases left unmatched: 6. Looked up from germline, CDR1 is MNHEY and CDR2 is SMNVEV (reference sequence). The CDR3 extends over 15 amino acids.

The rearrangement links TRBV4-1 to TRBJ1-3, with TRBD1 identical over 9 bases. J gave up 0 bases and V 8 bases, and 8 bases lay outside the gene matches. Germline V lookup: CDR1 MGHRA, CDR2 YSYEKL. The CDR3 spans 16 residues. CDR3 sequence reads: CASGSGTGSSGNTIYF. CDR3 nucleotides: TGCGCCAGCGGCTCCGGGACAGGGAGCTCTGGAAACACCATATATTTT.

This chain joins TRBV10-3 and TRBJ2-7; the match to TRBD2 covers 11 bases. The germline gives CDR1 ENHRY, CDR2 SYGVKD. CDR3 length equals 14 residues. After removal of 6 bases from V and 3 bases from J, the junction contained 4 bases not matched to a gene. The CDR3, as DNA: TGTGCCATCAGAGGGACTAGCGGAGACTACGAGCAGTACTTC. The encoded protein is CAIRGTSGDYEQYF.

This clone was recorded a few times. This chain connects TRBV7-2 to TRBJ2-7, with D possibly being TRBD1 (6 bases). Germline V gene data show CDR1 as SGHTA and CDR2 as FQGNSA. This CDR3 is 15 amino acids long. V lost 2 bases to trimming and J lost 5 bases, with 16 bases between them. The CDR3 bases are TGTGCCAGCAGCTTATACGCCGCAGGGGTGGACGAGCAGTACTTC. Protein: CASSLYAAGVDEQYF. The variable domain in full, completed from reference TRBV7-2 and TRBJ2-7, reads GAGVSQSPSNKVTEKGKDVELRCDPISGHTALYWYRQSLGQGLEFLIYFQGNSAPDKSGLPSDRFSAERTGGSVSTLTIQRTQQEDSAVYLCASSLYAAGVDEQYFGPGTRLTVT.

The rearrangement uses TRBV21-1 and TRBJ1-6; TRBD1 is taken as the D call from the table, unchecked against the DNA. TRBV21-1 is tagged as a pseudogene. The CDR3 consists of 21 residues. The DNA of the CDR3 is TGTGCCAGCAAAAACGGGGACAGGCGATACATTTCGAGCTCCTATAATTCACCCCTCCACTTT. Amino acids: CASKNGDRRYISSSYNSPLHF.

This chain uses TRBV27 with TRBJ2-7; D perhaps matches TRBD2 (6 bases). Germline V gene sequence: CDR1 MNHEY, CDR2 SMNVEV (reference sequence). The CDR3 is 16 residues long. The germline V and J ends were trimmed by 10 bases and 0 bases, with 22 bases remaining between them. The DNA for the CDR3 is TGTGCCACCGGGACTTGGAGTCTAAGGAGCTCCTACGAGCAGTACTTC. This encodes CATGTWSLRSSYEQYF.

The chain recombines TRBV6-4 with TRBJ2-3, with a tentative D call TRBD2 (6 bases). V lost 4 bases and J 8 bases, leaving 10 bases between the germline ends. Germline loops: CDR1 MRHNA, CDR2 SNTAGT. This CDR3 is 12 amino acids long. CDR3 protein: CASSASGGTQYF. The CDR3 region has the DNA TGTGCCAGCAGTGCCTCCGGGGGTACGCAGTATTTT.

In nucleotides, the CDR3 is TGTGCCAGCAGTTCCCGGGACAGGGTAAAAGCGGGATGGACCGGGGAGCTGTTTTTT. Its protein is CASSSRDRVKAGWTGELFF. The chain couples TRBV27 to TRBJ2-2; 9 bases line up with TRBD1. Germline assignment: CDR1 MNHEY and CDR2 SMNVEV (reference sequence). The CDR3 covers 19 residues. Trimming removed 4 bases from V and 5 bases from J; junction bases left unmatched: 17.

The chain links TRBV4-3 to TRBJ2-4; 11 bases align to TRBD1. V lost 1 base, J lost 7 bases, and 6 bases stayed unmatched. From germline, CDR1 is LGHNA and CDR2 YSLEER. The CDR3 covers 16 residues. CDR3 amino acids: CASSQGTGGLVNIQYF. DNA of the CDR3: TGCGCCAGCAGCCAAGGGACAGGGGGCCTGGTTAACATTCAGTACTTC.

This clone came up many times. The genes are TRBV27 and TRBJ2-5, with 11 bases fitting TRBD2. The CDR3 is 14 amino acids. Losses at the gene ends were 6 bases for V and 5 bases for J; bases not matched to a gene: 5. Per the germline V gene, CDR1 is MNHEY and CDR2 is SMNVEV (reference sequence). DNA of the CDR3: TGTGCCAGCAGGGGACTAGCGGAGGGGGAGACCCAGTACTTC. This sequence encodes CASRGLAEGETQYF.

This chain joins TRBV6-1 and TRBJ1-2; D is unclear. Trimming pared 3 bases from V and 5 bases from J, leaving 13 bases between. The CDR3 covers 14 residues. Germline loops: CDR1 MNHNS, CDR2 SASEGT. CDR3: CASSDYRVRYGYTF. Written as DNA, the CDR3 is TGTGCCAGCAGTGATTACCGGGTACGGTATGGCTACACCTTC.

This sequence joins TRBV2 and TRBJ2-1; TRBD1 matches at 7 bases. The CDR3 extends over 14 amino acids. Germline CDR1 SNHLY, CDR2 FYNNEI. V shed 4 bases and J 2 bases; nucleotides not matched to a gene: 2. Here the CDR3 reads CASSGGGAYNEQFF. The CDR3 coding sequence is TGTGCCAGCAGTGGAGGGGGCGCCTACAATGAGCAGTTCTTC.

The V call is TRBV24-1, the J call TRBJ2-1; D is perhaps TRBD2 (6 bases). Trimming removed 2 bases at V and 15 bases at J, with 13 bases between. The germline V gene encodes CDR1 KGHDR and CDR2 SFDVKD. This CDR3 has 12 amino acids. CDR3 sequence: CATSDWASAPFF. CDR3 DNA sequence: TGTGCCACCAGTGATTGGGCTAGCGCACCGTTCTTC.

This chain joins TRBV19 and TRBJ1-2, with 12 bases lining up with TRBD1. This CDR3 is 16 amino acids long. CDR1 LNHDA and CDR2 SQIVND come from the germline V gene (reference sequence). J was trimmed by 6 bases and V by 5 bases; bases with no gene match: 10. The CDR3 DNA reads TGTGCCAGTAGTCGGGACAGGGGGCTCAGGGGCGATGGCTACACCTTC. The encoded protein is CASSRDRGLRGDGYTF.

The gene calls are TRBV19 and TRBJ1-2; 7 bases agree with TRBD1. Per the germline V gene, CDR1 is LNHDA and CDR2 is SQIVND (reference sequence). The CDR3 runs 14 residues. V was pared by 4 bases and J by 5 bases, with 7 bases of the junction left unmatched. CDR3 sequence reads: CASSTTRQGYGYTF. CDR3 bases: TGTGCCAGTAGTACCACTCGACAGGGTTATGGCTACACCTTC.

V gene TRBV6-5 combines with J gene TRBJ2-7; 8 nucleotides line up with TRBD2. Germline values: CDR1 MNHEY, CDR2 SVGAGI. The CDR3 extends over 14 amino acids. Trimming removed 9 bases from V and 2 bases from J; junction bases left unmatched: 9. The CDR3 region has the DNA TGTGCCAGTCGACGGGGGGGAGACCCCTACGAGCAGTACTTC. Its translation: CASRRGGDPYEQYF.

The chain has TRBV7-2 and TRBJ1-6, with 7 bases aligning to TRBD1. Looked up from germline, CDR1 is SGHTA and CDR2 is FQGNSA. The CDR3 length is 15 residues. Losses at the gene ends were 4 bases for V and 2 bases for J; bases not matched to a gene: 2. Here the CDR3 reads CASSSGTAYNSPLHF. CDR3 coding DNA: TGTGCCAGCAGCTCCGGGACAGCCTATAATTCACCCCTCCACTTT.

This chain links TRBV27 with TRBJ1-5, with D unresolved. V was clipped by 5 bases and J by 0 bases, with 17 bases between them. CDR3 length: 17 amino acids. The germline gives CDR1 MNHEY, CDR2 SMNVEV (reference sequence). In DNA form, the CDR3 reads TGTGCCAGCAGTCCTTCGACCGACACTTATAGCAATCAGCCCCAGCATTTT. Its translation: CASSPSTDTYSNQPQHF.

The CDR3 sequence is CASSDGQMNTEAFF. CDR3 nucleotide sequence: TGTGCCAGCAGCGACGGACAGATGAACACTGAAGCTTTCTTT. This chain uses TRBV5-4 with TRBJ1-1; D perhaps matches TRBD1 (6 bases). Germline loops: CDR1 SGHNT, CDR2 YYREEE (reference sequence). The CDR3 has 14 residues. Trimming took off 4 bases at V and 0 bases at J, with 10 bases between the two ends.

A remark on this clone: An end of the junction does not agree with germline; a read error may underlie this. The V and J genes are TRBV27 and TRBJ2-7; 7 nucleotides agree with TRBD1. The CDR3 spans 13 residues. Germline V gene sequence: CDR1 MNHEY, CDR2 SMNVEV (reference sequence). This CDR3 reads CASSFKQGYGQYF. CDR3 nucleotide sequence: TGTGCCAGCAGTTTCAAACAGGGGTACGGGCAGTACTTC.